This T cell receptor beta chain was sequenced for a study of identical twins. Study outcomes and limitations: Conclusions came from cross-sectional statistical analysis, not from following the same donors.

CDR3 length: 16 amino acids. The germline V gene encodes CDR1 ENHRY and CDR2 SYGVKD. V shed 7 bases, J shed 4 bases, and the junction held 13 bases outside the gene matches. Using its own MiXCR run on the 5' RACE reads, TCRdb lists one record per CDR3 protein. Among more than 600,000 distinct CDR3 sequences listed, around a sixth were seen once. Concerning this clonotype: As yet, its antigen is unknown.

The sample was also linked to a second study, of T cells expressing NK-cell markers. That source adds: In sorted CD3+CD56+NKG2C+, CD3+CD56+NKG2C- and CD3+CD56-NKG2C+ T cells, TCR beta repertoires were obtained.

The V gene is TRBV10-3, the J gene TRBJ2-7; 10 bases agree with TRBD1. This sequence originates from a woman between 18 and 30 years old in good health. The sequenced sample consisted of PBMCs. CDR3 residues: CAITADRGQTSYEQYF. As DNA, the CDR3 is TGTGCCATCACCGCTGACAGGGGGCAAACCTCTTACGAGCAGTACTTC.